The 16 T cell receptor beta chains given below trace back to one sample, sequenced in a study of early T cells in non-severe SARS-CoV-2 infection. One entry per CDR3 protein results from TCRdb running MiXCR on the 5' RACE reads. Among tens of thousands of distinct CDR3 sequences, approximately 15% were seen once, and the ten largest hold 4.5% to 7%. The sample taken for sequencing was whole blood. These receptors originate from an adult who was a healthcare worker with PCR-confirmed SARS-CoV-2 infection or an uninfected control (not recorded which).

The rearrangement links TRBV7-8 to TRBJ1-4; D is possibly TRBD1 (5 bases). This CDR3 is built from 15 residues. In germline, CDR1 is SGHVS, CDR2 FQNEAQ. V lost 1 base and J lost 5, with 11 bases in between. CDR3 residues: CASSLGQGRNEKLFF. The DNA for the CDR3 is TGTGCCAGCAGCTTAGGTCAGGGACGGAATGAAAAACTGTTTTTT.

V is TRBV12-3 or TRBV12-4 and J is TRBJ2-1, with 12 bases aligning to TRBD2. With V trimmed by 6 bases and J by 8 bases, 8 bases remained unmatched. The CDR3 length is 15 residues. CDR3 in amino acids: CASRDLAGGQDEQFF. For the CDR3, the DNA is TGTGCCAGCAGGGACCTAGCGGGAGGGCAGGATGAGCAGTTCTTC.

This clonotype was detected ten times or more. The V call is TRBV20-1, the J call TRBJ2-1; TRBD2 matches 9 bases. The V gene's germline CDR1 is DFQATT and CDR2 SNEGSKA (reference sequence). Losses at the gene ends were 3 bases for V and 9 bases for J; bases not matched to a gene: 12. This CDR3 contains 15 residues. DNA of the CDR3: TGCAGTGCTAGTGTAGCGGGAGAGGATCGGGGTGAGCAGTTCTTC. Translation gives CSASVAGEDRGEQFF.

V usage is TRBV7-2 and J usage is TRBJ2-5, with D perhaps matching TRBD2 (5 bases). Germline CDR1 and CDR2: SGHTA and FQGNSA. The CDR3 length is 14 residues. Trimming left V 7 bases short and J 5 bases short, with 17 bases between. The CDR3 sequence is CASTRRSARETQYF. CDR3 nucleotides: TGTGCCAGCACTAGGAGGTCGGCGAGGGAGACCCAGTACTTC. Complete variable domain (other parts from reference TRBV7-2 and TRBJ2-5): GAGVSQSPSNKVTEKGKDVELRCDPISGHTALYWYRQSLGQGLEFLIYFQGNSAPDKSGLPSDRFSAERTGGSVSTLTIQRTQQEDSAVYLCASTRRSARETQYFGPGTRLLVL.

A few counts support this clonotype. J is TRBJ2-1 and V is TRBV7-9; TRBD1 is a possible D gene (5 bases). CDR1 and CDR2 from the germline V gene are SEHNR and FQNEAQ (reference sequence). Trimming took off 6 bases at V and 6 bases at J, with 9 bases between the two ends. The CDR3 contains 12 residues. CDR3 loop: CASRYQGNEQFF. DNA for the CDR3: TGTGCCAGCAGATATCAGGGCAATGAGCAGTTCTTC.

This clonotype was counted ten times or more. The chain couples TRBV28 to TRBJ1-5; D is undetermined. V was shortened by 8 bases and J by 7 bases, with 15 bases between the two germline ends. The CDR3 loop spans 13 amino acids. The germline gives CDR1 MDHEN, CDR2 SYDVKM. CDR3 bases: TGTGCCAGCCAGACCCCAAGGCGGCAGCCCCAGCATTTT. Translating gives CASQTPRRQPQHF.

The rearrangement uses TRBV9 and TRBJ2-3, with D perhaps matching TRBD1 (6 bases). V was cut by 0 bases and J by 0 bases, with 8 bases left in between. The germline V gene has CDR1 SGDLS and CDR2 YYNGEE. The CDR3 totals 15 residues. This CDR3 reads CASSVAGQSTDTQYF. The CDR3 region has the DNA TGTGCCAGCAGCGTAGCTGGACAGAGCACAGATACGCAGTATTTT.

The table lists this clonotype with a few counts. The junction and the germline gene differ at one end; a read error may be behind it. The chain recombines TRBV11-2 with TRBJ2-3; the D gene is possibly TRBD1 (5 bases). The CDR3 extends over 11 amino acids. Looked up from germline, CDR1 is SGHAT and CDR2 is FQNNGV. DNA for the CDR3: TGTGCCAGCAGCTTAGGTGCAGGGATGGATTTT. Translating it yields CASSLGAGMDF.

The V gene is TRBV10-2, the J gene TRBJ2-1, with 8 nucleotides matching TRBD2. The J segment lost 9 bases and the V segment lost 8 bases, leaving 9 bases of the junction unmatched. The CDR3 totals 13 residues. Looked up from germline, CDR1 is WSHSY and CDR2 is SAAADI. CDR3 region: CASGLAKFGEQFF. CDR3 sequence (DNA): TGCGCCAGCGGACTAGCTAAATTCGGTGAGCAGTTCTTC.

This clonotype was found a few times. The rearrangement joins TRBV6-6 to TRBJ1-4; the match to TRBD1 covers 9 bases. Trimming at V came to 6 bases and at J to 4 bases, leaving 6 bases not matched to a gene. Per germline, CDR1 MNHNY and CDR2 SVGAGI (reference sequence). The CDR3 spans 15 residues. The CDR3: CASSPTGQGNEKLFF. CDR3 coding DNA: TGTGCCAGCAGCCCTACGGGACAGGGTAATGAAAAACTGTTTTTT.

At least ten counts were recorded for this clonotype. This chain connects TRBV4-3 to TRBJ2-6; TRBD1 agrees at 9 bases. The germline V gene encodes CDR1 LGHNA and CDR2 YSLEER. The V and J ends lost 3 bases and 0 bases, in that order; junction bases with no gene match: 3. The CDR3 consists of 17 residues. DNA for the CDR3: TGCGCCAGCAGCCAGGGGACAGGGCGCTCTGGGGCCAACGTCCTGACTTTC. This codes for CASSQGTGRSGANVLTF.

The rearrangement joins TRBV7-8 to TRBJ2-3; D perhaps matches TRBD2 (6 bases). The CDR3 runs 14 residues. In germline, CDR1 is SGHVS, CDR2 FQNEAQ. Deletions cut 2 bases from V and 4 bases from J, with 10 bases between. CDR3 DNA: TGTGCCAGCAGCTTACGGGGGATGGCAGATACGCAGTATTTT. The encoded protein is CASSLRGMADTQYF.

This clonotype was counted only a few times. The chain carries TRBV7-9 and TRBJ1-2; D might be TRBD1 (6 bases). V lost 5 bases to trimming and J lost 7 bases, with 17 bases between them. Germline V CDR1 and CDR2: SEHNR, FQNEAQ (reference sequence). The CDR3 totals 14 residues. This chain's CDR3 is CASSPPRGGRGYTF. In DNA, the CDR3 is TGTGCCAGCAGCCCCCCTAGGGGGGGTCGTGGCTACACCTTC.

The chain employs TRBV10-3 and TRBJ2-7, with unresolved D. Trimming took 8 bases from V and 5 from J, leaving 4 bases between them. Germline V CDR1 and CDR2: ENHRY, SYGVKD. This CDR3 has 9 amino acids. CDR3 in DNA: TGTGCCATCCGCGACGAGCAGTACTTC. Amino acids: CAIRDEQYF.

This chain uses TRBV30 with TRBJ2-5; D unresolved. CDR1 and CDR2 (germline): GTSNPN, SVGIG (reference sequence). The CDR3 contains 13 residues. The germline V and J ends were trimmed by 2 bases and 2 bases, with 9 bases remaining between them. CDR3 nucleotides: TGTGCCTGGAGTCCAGGAGCTCAAGAGACCCAGTACTTC. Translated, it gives CAWSPGAQETQYF. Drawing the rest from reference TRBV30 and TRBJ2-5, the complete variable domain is SQTIHQWPATLVQPVGSPLSLECTVEGTSNPNLYWYRQAAGRGLQLLFYSVGIGQISSEVPQNLSASRPQDRQFILSSKKLLLSDSGFYLCAWSPGAQETQYFGPGTRLLVL.

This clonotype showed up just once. DNA of the CDR3: TGCAGTGCAAACCGGGACGTCGGATCCCGTGAAGCTTTCTTT. Its translation: CSANRDVGSREAFF. The V call is TRBV20-1, the J call TRBJ1-1; D is perhaps TRBD1 (5 bases). CDR3 length equals 14 residues. The germline V gene encodes CDR1 DFQATT and CDR2 SNEGSKA (reference sequence). V was trimmed by 6 bases and J by 7 bases, leaving 21 bases between them.